This entry concerns a single T cell receptor (beta chain). Its antigen is currently not known. No clone much larger than this one lies a single base away; base qualities are absent. The library was built by means of 5' RACE. The run used an Illumina HiSeq 2500. The second PCR ran for about 7 to 11 cycles and used a J-beta primer mix along with a sample-barcoded 5' primer. A unique molecular identifier was introduced onto each TCR beta cDNA molecule by a template-switch 5' adaptor carrying 12 random nucleotides. Each sample yielded at least 3 million CDR3-containing paired-end reads. First-strand cDNA synthesis was performed from all RNA using the Mint cDNA synthesis kit, with priming by a TRBC-specific oligonucleotide. Following uracil-DNA glycosylase treatment, a first 18-cycle PCR with universal primers M1SS and BC2_uni_R was performed on all cDNA. For the original study's pipeline: For normalization, 1 million high-quality reads, each with a distinct molecular identifier, were randomly selected from each sample. Instead of being binned into consensus sequences, reads with shared molecular identifiers were discarded. CDR3 identification, clonotype clustering and error correction used MiTCR with a Q25 quality threshold and the strictest error-elimination algorithm. A nonparametric unseen species model with Euler transformation was used to estimate lower-bound total TCR beta diversity. TCRdb applied fastp at Q25 and MiXCR to the public reads, then kept only in-frame beta chains. One record per CDR3 amino acid sequence lists the most common genes and DNA. The V and J calls were not made by the authors but by TCRdb's processing. The sample yields about 1.5 million distinct CDR3 sequences; 42% were counted once. The ten largest make up more than 4% of the sample.

Systemically healthy Caucasian individuals from Russia, 35 to 40 in total and aged about 6 to 90 years, were included as donors. Ten milliliters of peripheral blood were drawn from each donor into EDTA-treated Vacutainer tubes. Ficoll-Paque density-gradient centrifugation was used to isolate PBMCs, with at least 6 million obtained per sample. Trizol reagent was used to extract total RNA from the PBMCs, yielding at least 6 micrograms per sample. The percentages of naive CD45RAhigh/CD27high T cells were determined by flow cytometry on a PBMC aliquot from every donor. This sample is part of a study of blood T cells in healthy people across ages (dated by TCRdb to 2015 to 2017). Turning to the overall study: Template switching captured roughly one uniquely barcoded TCR beta cDNA molecule per two T cells in model experiments. Age-related changes in TCR beta repertoire diversity were measured in the study by deep sequencing normalized with unique cDNA molecular identifiers. Four age groups were formed from the donors: young (average roughly 16 years), middle-aged (around 41), aged (about 62) and long-lived (about 75). Donors of different ages were randomly distributed across sequencing lanes to avoid experimental bias. Using the same blood draw, the study looked at two additional independent replicas of 1 million unique cDNA reads for two donors, one aged 18 to 30 and the other aged 80 or older. Results and caveats for the whole study, not just this receptor: Compared with the aged group, the long-lived group had more naive CD4+ T cells, fewer expanded clones and increased TCR diversity, suggesting age selection. Donor CMV infection status was unknown, potentially confounding age-related changes in expanded clonotypes. Total diversity estimates from one million sequenced T cells were considered lower bounds and underestimates. Observed TCR beta diversity per million T cells fell roughly linearly with age, and a significant reduction was already apparent by age roughly 41. The percentage of naive T cells measured by flow cytometry correlated strongly with observed TCR beta diversity. Bulk unsorted PBMC profiling prevented conclusive comparison of naive and antigen-experienced compartments.

The germline V gene supplies CDR1 MNHNS and CDR2 SASEGT. The germline V end is reduced by 3 bases and the J end by 1 base; junction bases left unmatched: 10. Its CDR3 holds 17 amino acids, cysteine through phenylalanine. Of all the DNA, just the CDR3 is kept, 51 bases in frame from base 1. The specimen sequenced was blood. The V and J genes are TRBV6-1 and TRBJ1-1; 8 junctional bases match TRBD1. The source is a woman between 18 and 29 years old in good health. This receptor has the CDR3 CASSDFDRGKENTEAFF. The DNA is TGTGCCAGCAGTGATTTTGACAGGGGAAAAGAGAACACTGAAGCTTTCTTT.